The next 32 T cell receptor beta chains were all read from a single sample in a study of blood T cells in healthy people across ages. Primers used in a second PCR of about 7 to 11 cycles were a sample-barcoded 5' primer and a J-beta primer mix. TCRdb reprocessed the 5' RACE reads via MiXCR and lists one record per CDR3 protein. The table includes roughly 570,000 distinct CDR3 sequences, 27% detected once. Sequencing was done on a sample of blood. The receptor set was obtained from a woman aged 70-85 years in good health.

The chain uses TRBV7-2 and TRBJ1-3; D is possibly TRBD1 (6 bases). The V end lost 2 bases, the J end lost 2 bases, and 7 bases lay between the germline ends. The length of the CDR3 is 14 residues. Germline V gives CDR1 SGHTA, CDR2 FQGNSA. CDR3 region: CASSLWDTGNTIYF. The CDR3 DNA is TGTGCCAGCAGCTTATGGGACACTGGAAACACCATATATTTT. Full variable domain (rest looked up from reference TRBV7-2 and TRBJ1-3): GAGVSQSPSNKVTEKGKDVELRCDPISGHTALYWYRQSLGQGLEFLIYFQGNSAPDKSGLPSDRFSAERTGGSVSTLTIQRTQQEDSAVYLCASSLWDTGNTIYFGEGSWLTVV.

V gene TRBV5-1 combines with J gene TRBJ1-1; D is unclear. CDR1 and CDR2 from the germline V gene are SGHRS and YFSETQ. Trimming left V 4 bases short and J 7 bases short, with 14 bases between. This CDR3 is built from 13 residues. The CDR3 is CASSPDVGVEAFF. CDR3 in DNA: TGCGCCAGCAGCCCCGACGTTGGGGTTGAAGCTTTCTTT. Complete variable domain (other parts from reference TRBV5-1 and TRBJ1-1): KAGVTQTPRYLIKTRGQQVTLSCSPISGHRSVSWYQQTPGQGLQFLFEYFSETQRNKGNFPGRFSGRQFSNSRSEMNVSTLELGDSALYLCASSPDVGVEAFFGQGTRLTVV.

J is TRBJ2-7 and V is TRBV7-9, with D hard to call. The ends were cut back, 2 bases at V and 0 bases at J, with 11 bases in the middle. Germline V gene lookup returns CDR1 SEHNR and CDR2 FQNEAQ (reference sequence). The CDR3 extends over 15 amino acids. The CDR3 DNA reads as TGTGCCAGCAGCTTAAACGCAGCGAGCTCCTACGAGCAGTACTTC. Protein product: CASSLNAASSYEQYF. Complete variable domain (other parts from reference TRBV7-9 and TRBJ2-7): DTGVSQNPRHKITKRGQNVTFRCDPISEHNRLYWYRQTLGQGPEFLTYFQNEAQLEKSRLLSDRFSAERPKGSFSTLEIQRTEQGDSAMYLCASSLNAASSYEQYFGPGTRLTVT.

Comment on this clonotype: The junction and the germline gene differ at one end; a read error may be behind it. The chain couples TRBV12-3 or TRBV12-4 to TRBJ1-1; D gene ambiguous. The CDR3 length is 15 residues. The CDR3 nucleotides are TGTGCCAGCAGTCCCAGGACGGGTGGGAACACTGAAGCTTCCTTT. Amino acids: CASSPRTGGNTEASF.

V and J are TRBV12-3 or TRBV12-4 and TRBJ1-2; D gene uncertain. V lost 0 bases and J 6 bases, leaving 11 bases between the germline ends. The CDR3 has 14 amino acids. CDR3 in amino acids: CASSLARGFDGYTF. Here the CDR3 DNA reads TGTGCCAGCAGTTTAGCAAGAGGGTTCGATGGCTACACCTTC.

The chain uses TRBV4-2 and TRBJ2-2; 8 bases are shared with TRBD1. CDR3 length: 15 residues. V dropped 4 bases and J dropped 8; count of bases not matched to a gene: 9. Germline V gene data show CDR1 as LGHNA and CDR2 as YNFKEQ. The CDR3 DNA reads TGTGCCAGCAGCCCCGGCCAGGGGGCGGCGGGGGAGCTGTTTTTT. Its translation: CASSPGQGAAGELFF.

This clonotype was counted a few times. The chain uses TRBV5-1 and TRBJ1-3; D is unclear. CDR1 is SGHRS and CDR2 is YFSETQ in the germline V gene. The V end was cut by 4 bases, the J end by 0 bases, with 11 bases between. This CDR3 is 15 amino acids long. CDR3 in amino acids: CASSDGRSSGNTIYF. CDR3 coding DNA: TGCGCCAGCAGCGATGGACGGAGCTCTGGAAACACCATATATTTT.

About this clonotype: A much bigger clone sits one base away, suggesting this may be a read error. This chain uses TRBV11-2 with TRBJ2-3; D may match TRBD1 or TRBD2 (5 bases each). CDR1 is SGHAT and CDR2 is FQNNGV in the germline V gene. The CDR3 loop spans 15 amino acids. Here the CDR3 reads CANSLIPGATDTQYF. The CDR3 region has the DNA TGTGCCAACAGCCTGATTCCCGGGGCAACAGATACGCAGTATTTT.

This clonotype showed up many times. The gene calls are TRBV5-1 and TRBJ2-1; D gene uncertain. Looked up from germline, CDR1 is SGHRS and CDR2 is YFSETQ. V was cut by 1 base and J by 2 bases, with 4 bases left in between. CDR3 length: 13 amino acids. This chain's CDR3 is CASSLSPYNEQFF. CDR3 sequence (DNA): TGCGCCAGCAGCTTGTCCCCCTACAATGAGCAGTTCTTC.

This clonotype was recorded only once. A read error may produce the germline difference seen at one junction end. The chain is built from TRBV3-1 and TRBJ2-6; TRBD1 or TRBD2 may be the D gene (5 bases each). Germline CDR1 and CDR2: LGHDT and YNNKEL (reference sequence). The CDR3 is 15 amino acids. The CDR3 region has the DNA TGTGCCAGCAGCCAAGAGGGAACCGGGGCCGACGTCCTGACTTTC. Encoded protein: CASSQEGTGADVLTF.

The chain joins TRBV20-1 to TRBJ1-6; the D gene is possibly TRBD1 (6 bases). Germline-derived CDR1 and CDR2 are DFQATT and SNEGSKA (reference sequence). The CDR3 loop spans 12 amino acids. Trimming took off 6 bases at V and 6 bases at J, with 9 bases between the two ends. The CDR3 reads CSAGQSNSPLHF. In nucleotides, the CDR3 is TGCAGTGCCGGACAGAGTAATTCACCCCTCCACTTT.

CDR3 DNA sequence: TGTGCCAGGAGAGGGGGACAGGGGGAAGAGACCCAGTACTTC. Protein sequence: CARRGGQGEETQYF. The rearrangement joins TRBV2 to TRBJ2-5, with 11 bases lining up with TRBD1. CDR1 is SNHLY and CDR2 is FYNNEI in the germline V gene. The CDR3 spans 14 residues. The V segment lost 9 bases and the J segment 3 bases; nucleotides outside the gene matches: 6.

The chain couples TRBV5-1 to TRBJ1-4; D possibly corresponds to TRBD1 (6 bases). Germline-derived CDR1 and CDR2 are SGHRS and YFSETQ. V lost 4 bases and J 13 bases, leaving 17 bases between the germline ends. The CDR3 extends over 13 amino acids. As DNA, the CDR3 is TGCGCCAGCAGCCTCGCGGGGGGGCGAATACTGTTTTTT. Its translation is CASSLAGGRILFF.

The table lists this clonotype with a few counts. In DNA form, the CDR3 reads TGTGCCAGCAGTTTAAAAGGGGAGCAGGGCCGTGGACACTCACCCTTTAATTCACCCCTCCACTTT. It codes for CASSLKGEQGRGHSPFNSPLHF. V and J are TRBV27 and TRBJ1-6, with TRBD1 as a possible D gene (5 bases). V dropped 2 bases and J dropped 6 bases, with 32 bases sitting between them. The CDR3 runs to 22 residues. CDR1 and CDR2 (germline): MNHEY, SMNVEV (reference sequence).

This clonotype has just a few counts. J is TRBJ2-3 and V is TRBV7-8, with 11 nucleotides matching TRBD1. The V and J ends lost 4 bases and 4 bases, in that order; junction bases with no gene match: 4. This CDR3 comprises 15 residues. Germline values: CDR1 SGHVS, CDR2 FQNEAQ. The CDR3 nucleotides are TGTGCCAGCAGCTCGGACAGGGGGCCTTCAGATACGCAGTATTTT. This translates into CASSSDRGPSDTQYF.

This clonotype was seen more than once but under ten times. This sequence joins TRBV4-3 and TRBJ1-2; D is undetermined. V lost 4 bases and J lost 3, with 12 bases in between. Germline V gene lookup returns CDR1 LGHNA and CDR2 YSLEER. This CDR3 comprises 14 residues. In DNA, the CDR3 is TGCGCCAGCAGCCCCGGCGGAGATTACTATGGCTACACCTTC. It is translated as CASSPGGDYYGYTF.

V usage is TRBV4-3 and J usage is TRBJ2-3; D gene ambiguous. The ends were cut back, 0 bases at V and 8 bases at J, with 12 bases in the middle. The CDR3 extends over 14 amino acids. The germline CDR1 and CDR2 sequences are LGHNA and YSLEER. CDR3 sequence (DNA): TGCGCCAGCAGCCAAGAACGGACGCTGGCTACGCAGTATTTT. Amino acid sequence: CASSQERTLATQYF.

This clonotype was observed a handful of times. V usage is TRBV4-2 and J usage is TRBJ2-2; TRBD2 aligns across 7 bases. From germline, CDR1 is LGHNA and CDR2 YNFKEQ. The CDR3 is made up of 17 amino acids. V was clipped by 1 base and J by 1 base; unmatched bases: 6. CDR3 protein: CASSQVSGTKNTGELFF. CDR3 bases: TGTGCCAGCAGCCAAGTCTCCGGGACTAAGAACACCGGGGAGCTGTTTTTT.

This chain joins TRBV27 and TRBJ1-2; TRBD1 agrees at 9 bases. Trimming cost V 5 bases and J 5 bases; bases outside gene matches: 9. This CDR3 has 15 amino acids. CDR1 is MNHEY, CDR2 SMNVEV, per germline (reference sequence). The CDR3 region is CASSPHAQGAYGYTF. The DNA for the CDR3 is TGTGCCAGCAGTCCCCACGCACAGGGGGCTTATGGCTACACCTTC.

J is TRBJ1-4 and V is TRBV7-7; D not certain. Germline CDR1 SSHAT, CDR2 FNYEAQ (reference sequence). V lost 0 bases and J 8 bases, leaving 7 bases between the germline ends. The length of the CDR3 is 13 residues. The CDR3, as DNA: TGTGCCAGCAGCTTAGCTCCTGGGGAAAAACTGTTTTTT. Translating it yields CASSLAPGEKLFF.

The chain employs TRBV12-3 or TRBV12-4 and TRBJ2-1; 7 bases align to TRBD2. Unmatched junction bases numbered 4, after V lost 0 bases and J lost 5 bases. The CDR3 is 15 residues long. The chain's CDR3 is CASSLAGLTNNEQFF. CDR3 sequence (DNA): TGTGCCAGCAGTTTAGCGGGACTAACCAACAATGAGCAGTTCTTC.

The genes are TRBV7-2 and TRBJ2-5; D not certain. Near its end, the DNA agrees better with TRBJ2-7, so the J call may be wrong. There are 12 residues in the CDR3. Germline CDR1 reads SGHTA; CDR2 reads FQGNSA. CDR3 nucleotide sequence: TGTGCCAGCAGCCGCCTACCCTACGAGCAGTACTTC. It is translated as CASSRLPYEQYF.

V and J are TRBV25-1 and TRBJ2-1, with D possibly being TRBD2 (7 bases). With 2 bases removed from V and 4 bases from J, the gap between germline ends came to 12 bases. Germline CDR1 is MGHDK and CDR2 is SYGVNS. The length of the CDR3 is 15 residues. CDR3 region: CASSEGGGRYNEQFF. The CDR3 nucleotides are TGTGCCAGCAGTGAAGGGGGCGGGAGATACAATGAGCAGTTCTTC.

This clonotype came up a few times. The chain employs TRBV25-1 and TRBJ1-3, with D uncertain. CDR3 length equals 12 residues. Germline V gives CDR1 MGHDK, CDR2 SYGVNS. The V gene lost 2 bases and the J gene lost 4 bases, with 3 bases spanning the gap. The CDR3 here is CASSEAGNTIYF. The CDR3 DNA follows: TGTGCCAGCAGTGAAGCGGGAAACACCATATATTTT. The complete variable domain, with remaining parts taken from reference TRBV25-1 and TRBJ1-3, reads EADIYQTPRYLVIGTGKKITLECSQTMGHDKMYWYQQDPGMELHLIHYSYGVNSTEKGDLSSESTVSRIRTEHFPLTLESARPSHTSQYLCASSEAGNTIYFGEGSWLTVV.

This clonotype was observed a handful of times. This chain connects TRBV6-2 or TRBV6-3 to TRBJ2-1, with D perhaps assigned TRBD1 or TRBD2 (5 bases each). The J call is uncertain, as TRBJ2-7 better fits the DNA end. Germline values: CDR1 MNHEY, CDR2 SVGEGT. The CDR3 extends over 17 amino acids. The DNA of the CDR3 is TGTGCCAGCAGTTACCCGAATCCGGCAGGGACCTCCTACGAGCAGTACTTC. Translating it yields CASSYPNPAGTSYEQYF.

This clonotype was recorded a few times. J is TRBJ2-1 and V is TRBV6-2 or TRBV6-3, with TRBD2 matching 11 bases. The CDR3 contains 18 residues. V shed 7 bases and J 4 bases; nucleotides not matched to a gene: 15. Germline values: CDR1 MNHEY, CDR2 SVGEGT. The CDR3 loop is CASTLASGGPSFYNEQFF. CDR3 in DNA: TGTGCCAGCACCCTCGCTAGCGGGGGGCCTTCTTTTTACAATGAGCAGTTCTTC.

This chain connects TRBV27 to TRBJ2-1; no reliable D call. Germline V gene data show CDR1 as MNHEY and CDR2 as SMNVEV (reference sequence). The CDR3 is made up of 12 amino acids. Trimming took 2 bases from V and 13 from J, leaving 12 bases between them. The DNA for the CDR3 is TGTGCCAGCAGTTTAAACAGCCAGCGACAGTTCTTC. Translated, it gives CASSLNSQRQFF.

The chain uses TRBV6-5 and TRBJ2-7, with TRBD1 matching 8 bases. Germline V lookup: CDR1 MNHEY, CDR2 SVGAGI. The CDR3 is 20 amino acids. V shed 2 bases, J shed 4 bases, and the junction held 22 bases outside the gene matches. CDR3 in amino acids: CASSYPLEGDPGQALYEQYF. Here the CDR3 DNA reads TGTGCCAGCAGTTACCCGCTTGAAGGGGATCCGGGACAGGCGCTTTACGAGCAGTACTTC.

The chain links TRBV7-8 to TRBJ2-5, with a weak D call TRBD2 (6 bases). The V gene lost 2 bases and the J gene lost 0 bases, with 13 bases spanning the gap. This CDR3 contains 16 residues. Germline CDR1 reads SGHVS; CDR2 reads FQNEAQ. CDR3 DNA: TGTGCCAGCAGCTTAAGGGGACTCCAGTACCAAGAGACCCAGTACTTC. It specifies CASSLRGLQYQETQYF.

In this sample, this clonotype turned up many times. V gene TRBV28 combines with J gene TRBJ2-5, with D hard to call. Germline V gene sequence: CDR1 MDHEN, CDR2 SYDVKM. There are 12 residues in the CDR3. Trimming left V 1 base short and J 5 bases short, with 5 bases between. The CDR3 spells CASSLSWETQYF. The CDR3 DNA sequence: TGTGCCAGCAGTTTATCTTGGGAGACCCAGTACTTC. Supplemented by reference TRBV28 and TRBJ2-5, the full variable domain reads DVKVTQSSRYLVKRTGEKVFLECVQDMDHENMFWYRQDPGLGLRLIYFSYDVKMKEKGDIPEGYSVSREKKERFSLILESASTNQTSMYLCASSLSWETQYFGPGTRLLVL.

This clonotype has more than one count but fewer than ten. This clone may be a read error of a much larger clone one base away. This rearrangement joins TRBV11-3 to TRBJ2-7; TRBD1 is a possible D gene (5 bases). V dropped 3 bases and J dropped 3 bases, with 9 bases sitting between them. This CDR3 has 13 amino acids. Germline-derived CDR1 and CDR2 are SGHNT and YENEEA. CDR3 DNA: TGTGCCAGCAGCTTCGACAGCAACTACGAGCAGTACTTC. Translated, it gives CASSFDSNYEQYF. The variable domain in full, with the rest retrieved from reference TRBV11-3 and TRBJ2-7, is EAGVVQSPRYKIIEKKQPVAFWCNPISGHNTLYWYLQNLGQGPELLIRYENEEAVDDSQLPKDRFSAERLKGVDSTLKIQPAELGDSAVYLCASSFDSNYEQYFGPGTRLTVT.

The V and J genes are TRBV12-3 or TRBV12-4 and TRBJ2-1, with D uncertain. Trimming took 5 bases from V and 7 from J, leaving 9 bases between them. The CDR3 is 12 residues long. The CDR3 bases are TGTGCCAGCAGTCTGATAGCAAATGAGCAGTTCTTC. It codes for CASSLIANEQFF.